This T cell receptor beta chain was recorded in a study of human T cells and chemical hapten exposure. Overall study context: After 6 days, upper back 0.01% DPC patch tests were scored. Study findings and constraints: Expanded TCRs produced significantly more large CDR3 similarity clusters than controls did.

Regarding time point: patch test 2, 6 weeks after DPC sensitization. Treatment of the sample: therapeutic diphenylcyclopropenone sensitization with weekly scalp DPC. Each donor was an alopecia patient between 18 and 70 years of age who qualified for DPC. The CDR3 spans 13 residues. Trimming stripped 1 base from V and 5 bases from J, with 6 bases between. Per the germline V gene, CDR1 is SGHRS and CDR2 is YFSETQ. TCRdb re-derived calls from the RACE reads in MiXCR, one entry per CDR3 protein. The sample includes about 380,000 distinct CDR3 sequences, about 6% seen only once; the top ten take approximately 5.4%. This clonotype was detected ten times or more. Its specificity is unknown.

This rearrangement joins TRBV5-1 to TRBJ1-4; D remains ambiguous. The TCR comes from a woman under 30 with alopecia areata. Some clones in this sample may be carry-over from other donors' samples. The sequencing here drew on whole blood, taken in connection with sensitization to the hapten diphenylcyclopropenone (DPC). As DNA, the CDR3 is TGCGCCAGCAGCTTGTGGAGAAATGAAAAACTGTTTTTT. Translated: CASSLWRNEKLFF.